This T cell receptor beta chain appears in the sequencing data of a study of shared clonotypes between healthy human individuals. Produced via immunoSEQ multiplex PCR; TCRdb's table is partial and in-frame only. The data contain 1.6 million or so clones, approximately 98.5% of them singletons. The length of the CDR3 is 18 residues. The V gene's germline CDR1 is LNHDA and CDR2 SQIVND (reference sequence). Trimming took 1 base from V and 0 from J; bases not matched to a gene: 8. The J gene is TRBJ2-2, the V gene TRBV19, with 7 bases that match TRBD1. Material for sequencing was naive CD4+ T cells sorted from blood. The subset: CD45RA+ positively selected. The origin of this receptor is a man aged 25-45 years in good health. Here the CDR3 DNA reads TGTGCCAGTAGTATAGTGTTGGGACAGTTCGCGAACACCGGGGAGCTGTTTTTT. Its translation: CASSIVLGQFANTGELFF. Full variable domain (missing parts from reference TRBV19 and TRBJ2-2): DGGITQSPKYLFRKEGQNVTLSCEQNLNHDAMYWYRQDPGQGLRLIYYSQIVNDFQKGDIAEGYSVSREKKESFPLTVTSAQKNPTAFYLCASSIVLGQFANTGELFFGEGSRLTVL.